Below are 27 T cell receptor beta chains sequenced from a single sample in a study of human T cells and chemical hapten exposure. The time point was: pre-sensitization, week 0. As to treatment: therapeutic diphenylcyclopropenone sensitization with weekly scalp DPC. TCRdb recomputed calls from the RACE reads with MiXCR, one row per CDR3 protein. Of some 250,000 distinct CDR3 sequences listed, roughly 7.7% are singletons. The source was whole blood, collected in connection with sensitization to the hapten diphenylcyclopropenone (DPC). The receptors were sampled from a man aged 18 to 30 with alopecia areata. Some clones in this sample may be carry-over from other donors' samples.

This clonotype occurred many times. The gene calls are TRBV6-1 and TRBJ2-7, with TRBD1 matching 8 bases. V was clipped by 3 bases and J by 6 bases; unmatched bases: 4. Germline values: CDR1 MNHNS, CDR2 SASEGT. The CDR3 runs 13 residues. In nucleotides, the CDR3 is TGTGCCAGCAGTGACCAGGGGGCAGGCGAGCAGTACGTC. Translated, it gives CASSDQGAGEQYV.

The chain carries TRBV28 and TRBJ2-2, with 11 bases identical to TRBD2. Looked up from germline, CDR1 is MDHEN and CDR2 is SYDVKM. The CDR3 consists of 18 residues. V was clipped by 6 bases and J by 4 bases; unmatched bases: 13. The CDR3 sequence is CASRPFTSGGWGTGELFF. DNA for the CDR3: TGTGCCAGCAGACCCTTTACTAGCGGGGGCTGGGGCACCGGGGAGCTGTTTTTT.

The sample holds a few counts of this clonotype. The chain links TRBV7-9 to TRBJ1-4, with 11 bases fitting TRBD1. This CDR3 has 14 amino acids. V lost 6 bases to trimming and J lost 5 bases; unmatched junction nucleotides: 2. Germline CDR1 is SEHNR and CDR2 is FQNEAQ (reference sequence). The CDR3 DNA sequence: TGTGCCAGCAGACGGGACAGGGGGAATGAAAAACTGTTTTTT. Amino acid sequence: CASRRDRGNEKLFF.

In its sample, this clonotype was seen a few times. The V and J genes are TRBV12-3 or TRBV12-4 and TRBJ2-5; D could derive from TRBD1 or TRBD2 (5 bases each). The CDR3 sequence is 15 residues long. The V gene lost 4 bases and the J gene lost 0 bases, with 12 bases spanning the gap. In DNA, the CDR3 is TGTGCCAGCAGTTCGTGGGACGGCGACCAAGAGACCCAGTACTTC. This gives the protein CASSSWDGDQETQYF.

This clonotype was counted only a few times. The V call is TRBV29-1, the J call TRBJ1-2; a weak D match, TRBD1 (6 bases). This CDR3 has 16 amino acids. With 1 base removed from V and 6 bases from J, the gap between germline ends came to 21 bases. Germline lookup yields CDR1 SQVTM and CDR2 ANQGSEA. CDR3 nucleotide sequence: TGCAGCGTTGAAGTTCTGGGGACAAAGCGCACGAATGGCTACACCTTC. Translating gives CSVEVLGTKRTNGYTF. Full variable domain (outside the CDR3, taken from reference TRBV29-1 and TRBJ1-2): SAVISQKPSRDICQRGTSLTIQCQVDSQVTMMFWYRQQPGQSLTLIATANQGSEATYESGFVIDKFPISRPNLTFSTLTVSNMSPEDSSIYLCSVEVLGTKRTNGYTFGSGTRLTVV.

The chain combines TRBV20-1 with TRBJ1-4, with D maybe TRBD1 (5 bases). The ends were cut back, 3 bases at V and 8 bases at J, with 19 bases in the middle. Germline CDR1 reads DFQATT; CDR2 reads SNEGSKA (reference sequence). This CDR3 spans 15 amino acids. The CDR3 region is CSARQPGPGREKLFF. CDR3 sequence (DNA): TGCAGTGCTAGGCAACCGGGGCCCGGGAGAGAAAAACTGTTTTTT.

This clonotype was seen more than once but under ten times. The chain employs TRBV6-5 and TRBJ2-7, with D perhaps matching TRBD1 (7 bases). Germline V gives CDR1 MNHEY, CDR2 SVGAGI. The V end was cut by 2 bases, the J end by 4 bases, with 12 bases between. This CDR3 comprises 14 residues. CDR3: CASSYQQGRYEQYF. The DNA for the CDR3 is TGTGCCAGCAGTTACCAACAGGGGAGGTACGAGCAGTACTTC.

As for this clonotype: Likely a read error: the CDR3 ends without its conserved phenylalanine or tryptophan. V is TRBV6-2 or TRBV6-3 and J is TRBJ2-3, with D uncertain. Trimming took 5 bases from V and 0 from J, leaving 9 bases between them. CDR3 length equals 14 residues. The germline V gene encodes CDR1 MNHEY and CDR2 SVGEGT. CDR3 DNA sequence: TGTGCCAGCAGTCACGTATCTAGCACAGATACGCAGTATTCT. Translating gives CASSHVSSTDTQYS.

This clonotype was seen a few times. The chain combines TRBV6-2 or TRBV6-3 with TRBJ2-7; 7 bases are shared with TRBD1. The length of the CDR3 is 15 residues. V lost 7 bases to trimming and J lost 2 bases; unmatched junction nucleotides: 11. Germline values: CDR1 MNHEY, CDR2 SVGEGT. The CDR3 loop is CASKYDGTETYEQYV. The CDR3 DNA reads as TGTGCCAGCAAGTACGATGGGACAGAGACCTACGAGCAGTACGTC.

There are many counts of this clonotype. V is TRBV28 and J is TRBJ1-4, with D tentatively TRBD1 (5 bases). Trimming cost V 7 bases and J 6 bases, with 15 bases left between them. The germline V gene has CDR1 MDHEN and CDR2 SYDVKM. CDR3 size: 14 residues. The CDR3 here is CASMLAGTDEKLFF. The CDR3 DNA follows: TGTGCCAGCATGCTAGCCGGGACGGATGAAAAACTGTTTTTT.

The J gene is TRBJ1-1, the V gene TRBV20-1, with TRBD1 identical over 8 bases. The germline V gene has CDR1 DFQATT and CDR2 SNEGSKA (reference sequence). CDR3 size: 15 residues. V lost 6 bases, J lost 1 base, and 10 bases stayed unmatched. CDR3 in amino acids: CSAIAIGQGNTEAFF. In DNA form, the CDR3 reads TGCAGTGCGATCGCTATAGGACAGGGGAACACTGAAGCTTTCTTT.

The chain is built from TRBV7-3 and TRBJ2-1; 13 nucleotides match TRBD2. The CDR3 length is 16 residues. Germline CDR1 and CDR2: SGHTA and FQGTGA. The V gene end was trimmed by 0 bases and the J gene end by 5 bases; junction bases not matched to a gene: 1. The CDR3 loop is CASSLTGTSGDNEQFF. CDR3 DNA sequence: TGTGCCAGCAGCTTAACAGGGACTAGCGGGGACAATGAGCAGTTCTTC.

In this sample, this clonotype turned up a few times. The chain joins TRBV4-1 to TRBJ2-4, with 12 bases lining up with TRBD2. The CDR3 is 14 amino acids. Germline V CDR1 and CDR2: MGHRA, YSYEKL. V lost 0 bases and J lost 12; bases outside the gene matches: 3. The CDR3 nucleotides read TGCGCCAGCAGCCAAGAACTAGCGGGGGGAGATCAGTACTTC. Its protein product is CASSQELAGGDQYF.

There are a few counts of this clonotype. This sequence joins TRBV6-5 and TRBJ1-4, with 7 bases aligning to TRBD1. V lost 8 bases, J lost 11 bases, and 14 bases stayed unmatched. The CDR3 extends over 14 amino acids. Germline-derived CDR1 and CDR2 are MNHEY and SVGAGI. The CDR3 loop is CASFPPGGGEKLFF. The CDR3 DNA reads as TGTGCCAGCTTCCCGCCAGGGGGAGGGGAGAAACTGTTTTTT.

This clonotype was seen at least ten times. The chain combines TRBV23-1 with TRBJ2-7; 12 bases fit TRBD2. TRBV23-1 is given ORF status, its function remaining uncertain. Germline trimming cut 0 bases from V and 1 base from J; bases unmatched to any gene: 7. This CDR3 has 18 amino acids. This chain's CDR3 is CASSQSETLAGGSYEQYV. CDR3 nucleotide sequence: TGCGCCAGCAGTCAATCCGAAACACTAGCGGGGGGTTCCTACGAGCAGTACGTC.

In its sample, this clonotype was seen a few times. The chain has TRBV5-4 and TRBJ1-5; TRBD1 might be the D (5 bases). The CDR3 extends over 15 amino acids. V lost 2 bases and J 1 base, leaving 10 bases between the germline ends. CDR1 and CDR2 from the germline V gene are SGHNT and YYREEE (reference sequence). The CDR3 loop is CASSFGGGSNQPQHF. The CDR3, as DNA: TGTGCCAGCAGCTTCGGGGGTGGAAGCAATCAGCCCCAGCATTTT.

This clonotype has at least ten counts. The chain carries TRBV5-1 and TRBJ1-6; D remains ambiguous. The germline CDR1 and CDR2 sequences are SGHRS and YFSETQ. Trimming took off 3 bases at V and 10 bases at J, with 17 bases between the two ends. The CDR3 is made up of 15 amino acids. CDR3 coding DNA: TGCGCCAGCAGCTCCAGTCTTGGGTTAAGCTCACCCCTCCACTTT. Translating gives CASSSSLGLSSPLHF.

This clonotype was found a few times. CDR3 amino acids: CASSSLTGPYEQYF. In nucleotides, the CDR3 is TGTGCCAGCAGTTCACTGACAGGGCCCTACGAGCAGTACTTC. V and J are TRBV28 and TRBJ2-7, with 7 bases fitting TRBD1. The CDR3 is 14 amino acids. V shed 4 bases, J shed 2 bases, and the junction held 5 bases outside the gene matches. Germline CDR1 reads MDHEN; CDR2 reads SYDVKM.

DNA for the CDR3: TGTGCCAGCAGCCTTAGGGGGTCCCCGGGGGAGCAGTACTTC. It translates to CASSLRGSPGEQYF. This rearrangement joins TRBV7-8 to TRBJ2-7; D is perhaps TRBD1 (6 bases). V lost 5 bases and J lost 7, with 18 bases in between. CDR1 SGHVS and CDR2 FQNEAQ come from the germline V gene. This CDR3 is built from 14 residues. The full variable domain, in which reference TRBV7-8 and TRBJ2-7 provide the parts outside the CDR3, is GAGVSQSPRYKVAKRGQDVALRCDPISGHVSLFWYQQALGQGPEFLTYFQNEAQLDKSGLPSDRFFAERPEGSVSTLKIQRTQQEDSAVYLCASSLRGSPGEQYFGPGTRLTVT.

This clonotype occurred a few times. The chain is built from TRBV5-4 and TRBJ2-3; possible D gene TRBD2, 5 bases. The germline V gene has CDR1 SGHNT and CDR2 YYREEE (reference sequence). Deletions cut 2 bases from V and 1 base from J, with 14 bases between. The length of the CDR3 is 16 residues. CDR3 bases: TGTGCCAGCAGCTTAGAAGGAGGCGTGGGCACAGATACGCAGTATTTT. Residues: CASSLEGGVGTDTQYF.

This clonotype was counted at least ten times. The chain links TRBV11-2 to TRBJ2-3; the D call may be TRBD1 or TRBD2 (5 bases each). The CDR3 runs 15 residues. CDR1 SGHAT and CDR2 FQNNGV come from the germline V gene. V was pared by 4 bases and J by 1 base, with 12 bases between. CDR3 amino acids: CASSSKGRGTDTQYF. The CDR3 DNA follows: TGTGCCAGCAGCTCCAAGGGGCGGGGCACAGATACGCAGTATTTT.

CDR3 residues: CASSQDSGRNTIYF. The DNA of the CDR3 is TGTGCCAGCAGCCAAGATTCGGGGAGAAACACCATATATTTT. The chain joins TRBV14 to TRBJ1-3; D is ambiguous. CDR1 is SGHDN and CDR2 is FVKESK in the germline V gene. V lost 0 bases and J lost 5, with 8 bases in between. The CDR3 sequence is 14 residues long.

This clonotype was found a few times. This chain's CDR3 is CASSQEGNSYNEQFF. The CDR3 bases are TGTGCCAGCAGCCAAGAGGGGAACTCCTACAATGAGCAGTTCTTC. The rearrangement joins TRBV4-2 to TRBJ2-1; D ambiguous. The CDR3 sequence is 15 residues long. The V end lost 0 bases, the J end lost 0 bases, and 6 bases lay between the germline ends. Per germline, CDR1 LGHNA and CDR2 YNFKEQ.

This clonotype has more than one count but fewer than ten. The chain recombines TRBV6-2 or TRBV6-3 with TRBJ1-1, with D possibly matching TRBD1 (6 bases). The CDR3 consists of 15 residues. CDR1 is MNHEY and CDR2 is SVGEGT in the germline V gene. V was clipped by 1 base and J by 4 bases, with 13 bases between them. The CDR3 sequence: CASSYFFTGRTEAFF. The CDR3, as DNA: TGTGCCAGCAGTTACTTTTTCACAGGGCGCACTGAAGCTTTCTTT.

This clonotype appeared a few times. V gene TRBV7-3 combines with J gene TRBJ2-1; tentative D call: TRBD2 (6 bases). Trimming took 3 bases from V and 0 from J, leaving 12 bases between them. The CDR3 has 16 amino acids. CDR1 is SGHTA, CDR2 FQGTGA, per germline. CDR3 nucleotides: TGTGCCAGCAGCTTTACGGGGGAGAGCTCCTACAATGAGCAGTTCTTC. Protein: CASSFTGESSYNEQFF.

The chain joins TRBV5-5 to TRBJ2-3; tentatively, D is TRBD1 (7 bases). This CDR3 has 17 residues. V gave up 2 bases and J gave up 2 bases, with 18 bases separating them. CDR1 SGHKS and CDR2 YYEKEE come from the germline V gene (reference sequence). This chain's CDR3 is CASSFRWTRGVTDTQYF. CDR3 sequence (DNA): TGTGCCAGCAGCTTTAGATGGACCAGGGGGGTCACAGATACGCAGTATTTT.

This clonotype was counted a few times. The chain joins TRBV7-9 to TRBJ2-3; 9 bases are a match to TRBD1. Germline V gene lookup returns CDR1 SEHNR and CDR2 FQNEAQ (reference sequence). The CDR3 contains 16 residues. V was clipped by 3 bases and J by 7 bases; unmatched bases: 11. In nucleotides, the CDR3 is TGTGCCAGCAGCTTCACTGATACAGGGGGCTTATATACGCAGTATTTT. Protein sequence: CASSFTDTGGLYTQYF.